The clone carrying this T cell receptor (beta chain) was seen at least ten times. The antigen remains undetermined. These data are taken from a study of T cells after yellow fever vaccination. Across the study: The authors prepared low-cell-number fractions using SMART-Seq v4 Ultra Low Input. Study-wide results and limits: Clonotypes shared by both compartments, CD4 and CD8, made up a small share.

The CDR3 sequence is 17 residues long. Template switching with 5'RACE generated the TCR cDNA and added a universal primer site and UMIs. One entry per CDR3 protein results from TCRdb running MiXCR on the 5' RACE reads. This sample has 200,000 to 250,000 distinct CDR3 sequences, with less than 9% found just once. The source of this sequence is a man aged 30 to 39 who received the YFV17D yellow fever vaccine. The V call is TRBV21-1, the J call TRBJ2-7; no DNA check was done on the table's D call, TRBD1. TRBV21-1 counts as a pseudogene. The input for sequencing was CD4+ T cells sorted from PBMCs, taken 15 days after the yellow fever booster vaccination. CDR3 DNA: TGTGCCAGCAGCAAATCAACGCGAGGGACAGAGAACTACGAGCAGTACTTC. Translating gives CASSKSTRGTENYEQYF.